The 21 T cell receptor beta chains below come from one sample, sequenced in a study of T cell responses to AZD1222 COVID-19 vaccine. The table came from immunoSEQ multiplex PCR; TCRdb's copy has only in-frame clones and leaves some out. The repertoire holds 120,000 or so clones, more than 80% seen once, with 3.1% in the top ten. Sequences were derived from peripheral blood, sampled on day 0 of AZD1222 vaccination. These receptors all stem from an adult in good health.

This chain links TRBV4-1 with TRBJ1-1; possible D gene TRBD1, 5 bases. In germline, CDR1 is MGHRA, CDR2 YSYEKL. This CDR3 has 13 amino acids. With 5 bases removed from V and 1 base from J, the gap between germline ends came to 8 bases. CDR3 amino acids: CASSSQGNTEAFF. The DNA for the CDR3 is TGCGCCAGCAGCTCCCAGGGGAACACTGAAGCTTTCTTT.

The rearrangement links TRBV5-6 to TRBJ1-4, with 9 bases lining up with TRBD1. After removal of 4 bases from V and 7 bases from J, the junction contained 11 bases not matched to a gene. The CDR3 sequence is 16 residues long. CDR1 and CDR2 from the germline V gene are SGHDT and YYEEEE. CDR3 coding DNA: TGTGCCAGCAGCCCGCTCCGGGACAGGGTGACTGAAAAACTGTTTTTT. Its translation is CASSPLRDRVTEKLFF.

The chain couples TRBV18 to TRBJ1-1; D remains unclear. Per germline, CDR1 KGHSH and CDR2 LQKENI. CDR3 length equals 14 residues. Trimming shortened V by 3 bases and J by 4 bases, and 12 bases separated the two germline ends. The CDR3 reads CASSPAGRSTEAFF. CDR3 nucleotides: TGTGCCAGCTCACCGGCCGGGCGGAGCACTGAAGCTTTCTTT.

The V call is TRBV15, the J call TRBJ1-4, with no clear D. Trimming removed 8 bases at V and 6 bases at J, with 10 bases between. Germline CDR1 is LNHNV and CDR2 is YYDKDF (reference sequence). The CDR3 has 12 residues. CDR3 in amino acids: CATQNSYEKLFF. The CDR3, as DNA: TGTGCCACCCAAAACAGTTATGAAAAACTGTTTTTT. Full variable domain (rest looked up from reference TRBV15 and TRBJ1-4): DAMVIQNPRYQVTQFGKPVTLSCSQTLNHNVMYWYQQKSSQAPKLLFHYYDKDFNNEADTPDNFQSRRPNTSFCFLDIRSPGLGDTAMYLCATQNSYEKLFFGSGTQLSVL.

The chain has TRBV11-2 and TRBJ2-6, with unresolved D. The CDR3 totals 14 residues. Germline CDR1 and CDR2: SGHAT and FQNNGV. V lost 3 bases, J lost 1 base, and 4 bases lay in between. As DNA, the CDR3 is TGTGCCAGCAGCTTTTTATCTGGGGCCAACGTCCTGACTTTC. Protein product: CASSFLSGANVLTF.

The chain is built from TRBV6-5 and TRBJ2-2, with 9 bases identical to TRBD2. V shed 5 bases, J shed 0 bases, and the junction held 1 base outside the gene matches. The germline V gene has CDR1 MNHEY and CDR2 SVGAGI. CDR3 length: 15 residues. Here the CDR3 reads CASSIAGANTGELFF. The CDR3 DNA sequence: TGTGCCAGCAGTATAGCGGGGGCGAACACCGGGGAGCTGTTTTTT.

This clone was recorded a few times. J is TRBJ1-1 and V is TRBV27; a possible D gene is TRBD1 (5 bases). The CDR3 has 14 amino acids. Germline lookup yields CDR1 MNHEY and CDR2 SMNVEV (reference sequence). V dropped 6 bases and J dropped 3 bases, with 14 bases sitting between them. The CDR3 region has the DNA TGTGCCAGCAGATGGGACGGCGGGGACACTGAAGCTTTCTTT. Translating gives CASRWDGGDTEAFF.

The J gene is TRBJ2-7, the V gene TRBV5-1; possibly TRBD2 for D (6 bases). CDR1 and CDR2 from the germline V gene are SGHRS and YFSETQ. The CDR3 spans 16 residues. The V and J ends lost 0 bases and 4 bases respectively, with 17 bases between them. The CDR3 coding sequence is TGCGCCAGCAGCTTGGTTGCGGGGCTGCCACCTTACGAGCAGTACTTC. The encoded protein is CASSLVAGLPPYEQYF.

V usage is TRBV7-2 and J usage is TRBJ2-2; tentative D call: TRBD2 (5 bases). Germline-derived CDR1 and CDR2 are SGHTA and FQGNSA. This CDR3 has 11 residues. The V gene lost 6 bases and the J gene lost 9 bases, with 8 bases spanning the gap. The CDR3 here is CASSYGRELFF. Written as DNA, the CDR3 is TGTGCCAGCAGTTACGGGAGGGAGCTGTTTTTT.

The V and J genes are TRBV30 and TRBJ2-7, with 9 bases lining up with TRBD2. Germline CDR1 reads GTSNPN; CDR2 reads SVGIG (reference sequence). The CDR3 totals 15 residues. V was pared by 1 base and J by 2 bases, with 6 bases of the junction left unmatched. CDR3 sequence: CAWSGPGLATYEQYF. The CDR3 nucleotides are TGTGCCTGGAGTGGCCCGGGACTAGCCACCTACGAGCAGTACTTC.

This chain uses TRBV28 with TRBJ1-5; 7 bases fit TRBD1. The trim removed 3 bases at V and 5 bases at J, leaving 7 bases unmatched. The germline CDR1 and CDR2 sequences are MDHEN and SYDVKM. The CDR3 covers 15 residues. CDR3 region: CASSLVGRGDQPQHF. DNA for the CDR3: TGTGCCAGCAGTTTGGTGGGCAGGGGGGATCAGCCCCAGCATTTT. Supplemented by reference TRBV28 and TRBJ1-5, the full variable domain reads DVKVTQSSRYLVKRTGEKVFLECVQDMDHENMFWYRQDPGLGLRLIYFSYDVKMKEKGDIPEGYSVSREKKERFSLILESASTNQTSMYLCASSLVGRGDQPQHFGDGTRLSIL.

The DNA for the CDR3 is TGTGCCAGCAGCGGACGACAAGGAGCTTTCTTT. Its protein product is CASSGRQGAFF. The chain links TRBV9 to TRBJ1-1; no firm D call. The germline V gene has CDR1 SGDLS and CDR2 YYNGEE. The ends were cut back, 3 bases at V and 10 bases at J, with 10 bases in the middle. CDR3 length equals 11 residues.

The chain is built from TRBV28 and TRBJ2-4; D might be TRBD1 or TRBD2, each matching 6 bases. CDR3 size: 19 residues. Trimming shortened V by 3 bases and J by 1 base, and 22 bases separated the two germline ends. Germline V CDR1 and CDR2: MDHEN, SYDVKM. In DNA, the CDR3 is TGTGCCAGCAGTTTCGGGGGCGTCACCACGGGGATGGCCAAAAACATTCAGTACTTC. Its protein product is CASSFGGVTTGMAKNIQYF.

The gene calls are TRBV5-4 and TRBJ2-3, with 10 bases fitting TRBD2. The CDR3 covers 15 residues. The germline CDR1 and CDR2 sequences are SGHNT and YYREEE (reference sequence). V shed 6 bases, J shed 4 bases, and the junction held 8 bases outside the gene matches. This CDR3 is CASTVAGGRADTQYF. CDR3 sequence (DNA): TGTGCCAGCACCGTAGCGGGGGGTAGGGCAGATACGCAGTATTTT.

The chain carries TRBV3-1 (or the pseudogene TRBV3-2) and TRBJ2-1; possibly TRBD2 for D (5 bases). The CDR3 sequence is 16 residues long. Germline CDR1 reads LGHDT; CDR2 reads YNNKEL (reference sequence). V was clipped by 5 bases and J by 1 base, with 15 bases between them. CDR3 sequence (DNA): TGTGCCAGCAGCGTCCGCGGGTCGAGTTCCTACAATGAGCAGTTCTTC. Protein product: CASSVRGSSSYNEQFF.

The chain employs TRBV7-9 and TRBJ1-1, with 11 bases fitting TRBD1. After removal of 5 bases from V and 3 bases from J, the junction contained 8 bases not matched to a gene. In germline, CDR1 is SEHNR, CDR2 FQNEAQ (reference sequence). The CDR3 extends over 16 amino acids. CDR3 nucleotide sequence: TGTGCCAGCAGCCTAGAGTGGACAGGGGGCCACACTGAAGCTTTCTTT. It specifies CASSLEWTGGHTEAFF.

The chain is built from TRBV27 and TRBJ2-7, with a possible D match to TRBD1 (6 bases). In germline, CDR1 is MNHEY, CDR2 SMNVEV (reference sequence). This CDR3 has 19 residues. V was clipped by 3 bases and J by 0 bases, with 24 bases between them. CDR3 region: CASSFHPAGGSESSYEQYF. The CDR3 DNA reads as TGTGCCAGCAGTTTCCACCCCGCTGGGGGCAGTGAGAGCTCCTACGAGCAGTACTTC.

The V call is TRBV29-1, the J call TRBJ1-2, with 8 bases lining up with TRBD1. In germline, CDR1 is SQVTM, CDR2 ANQGSEA. There are 14 residues in the CDR3. The junction had 14 bases not matched to a gene; V was cut back by 6 bases and J by 8 bases. The CDR3 loop reads CSVPWYKDRAGYTF. As DNA, the CDR3 is TGCAGCGTCCCCTGGTATAAGGACAGGGCCGGCTACACCTTC.

The chain recombines TRBV28 with TRBJ1-6; D remains ambiguous. Between the trimmed V and J ends, which lost 6 bases and 9 bases, there was a span of 9 bases. Germline CDR1 and CDR2: MDHEN and SYDVKM. The CDR3 covers 12 residues. CDR3 sequence (DNA): TGTGCCAGCAGCACCGGAGTTTCACCCCTCCACTTT. It yields the protein CASSTGVSPLHF.

The chain is built from TRBV5-5 and TRBJ1-1; D is unclear. The CDR3 length is 13 residues. V lost 2 bases and J 4 bases, leaving 9 bases between the germline ends. CDR1 and CDR2 (germline): SGHKS, YYEKEE (reference sequence). The CDR3 bases are TGTGCCAGCAGCTTCCCAGGTTCCACTGAAGCTTTCTTT. Translation: CASSFPGSTEAFF.

The chain combines TRBV28 with TRBJ2-4, with TRBD1 as a possible D gene (5 bases). Trimming left V 3 bases short and J 0 bases short, with 9 bases between. The germline V gene encodes CDR1 MDHEN and CDR2 SYDVKM. This CDR3 has 15 residues. CDR3 coding DNA: TGTGCCAGCAGTTTTCAGGGTTTAGCCAAAAACATTCAGTACTTC. Encoded protein: CASSFQGLAKNIQYF. The full variable domain, completed using reference TRBV28 and TRBJ2-4, is DVKVTQSSRYLVKRTGEKVFLECVQDMDHENMFWYRQDPGLGLRLIYFSYDVKMKEKGDIPEGYSVSREKKERFSLILESASTNQTSMYLCASSFQGLAKNIQYFGAGTRLSVL.